The clone carrying this T cell receptor (beta chain) was seen a single time. Antigen: not known. Documented treatment: treatment-naive control, cytoreductive nephrectomy. Clear cell pathology was present in this patient's renal cell carcinoma. This CDR3 is built from 13 residues. Trimming took 3 bases from V and 0 from J, leaving 5 bases between them. The germline V gene has CDR1 MNHNS and CDR2 SASEGT. The data were taken from a study of radiation and T cells in renal cell carcinoma. Study results and limitations: Dominant CDR3 motifs occupied more repertoire in irradiated than control tumors. Sampling covered only 0.75 to 1 g of each tumor.

TCRdb's copy holds only in-frame clones and misses some; the assay was immunoSEQ multiplex PCR. The top ten clones hold more than 9.5% of a sample with roughly 10,000 clones, about three fifths of them seen once. This TCR derives from a man in his forties with renal cell carcinoma. The sequences come from tumor tissue, collected from a patient whose treatment was nephrectomy without radiotherapy. The chain links TRBV6-1 to TRBJ1-1; no clear D. CDR3 coding DNA: TGTGCCAGCAGTGAGGTTATGAACACTGAAGCTTTCTTT. Encoded protein: CASSEVMNTEAFF.